This T cell receptor beta chain was profiled in a study of vaccination and CD4 T cells after COVID-19. Study-wide background: Median time from COVID diagnosis to post-COVID sampling was 101 days (35 to 161). Overlapping SARS-CoV-2, HCoV-NL63, HCoV-OC43 and HCoV-229E spike peptides were used to stimulate cells. A CEFX pool, an HIV-1 Nef pool, or else no peptide went into the control cultures.

Cultured CD4+ T-cell DNA underwent Oncomine TCR Beta short-read sequencing. The genomic DNA was obtained from cultured CD4+ T cells by extraction with the QIAamp micro DNA kit. MiXCR, applied by TCRdb to the PCR reads, yields one record per CDR3 protein. The table includes about 6,300 distinct CDR3 sequences, around a third detected once. The CDR3 sequence is 13 residues long. V dropped 4 bases and J dropped 3 bases, with 11 bases sitting between them. Germline CDR1 reads SGHRS; CDR2 reads YFSETQ. On this clonotype itself: Its cognate antigen is unknown.

The treatment was: approximately nine-day PBMC culture with coronavirus spike peptide pools or control peptides (ViraFEST assay). Samples of CD4+ T cells were obtained from the unexposed donor before the COVID-19 pandemic (2011-2018). The rearrangement uses TRBV5-1 and TRBJ2-7; D is unclear. The TCR originated in a human donor in good health. Sequencing input: CD4+ T cells from blood, cultured in vitro. Here the CDR3 reads CASSRSAVYEQYF. DNA of the CDR3: TGCGCCAGCAGCAGATCAGCCGTCTACGAGCAGTACTTC.